The 32 T cell receptor beta chains presented below share a single source sample, sequenced in a study of shared clonotypes between healthy human individuals. The repertoire was sequenced with immunoSEQ multiplex PCR; TCRdb's copy has only in-frame clones and lacks some. The table shows over 2 million clones, with 90% to 95% occurring only once. Sequenced input: naive CD4+ T cells sorted from blood. Noted subset: CD45RA+ positively selected. The receptors shown here come from a young man in good health.

This clone has just one count. The DNA is left out, because the CDR3 cannot be placed on it with certainty; the CDR3 is given as TCRdb lists it. This chain uses TRBV5-4 with TRBJ1-3; TRBD1 was called by the table and not checked on the DNA. CDR1 and CDR2 from the germline V gene are SGHNT and YYREEE (reference sequence). The CDR3 adds up to 16 amino acids, both ends counted. This CDR3 reads CASSSSGQGPGNTIYF.

DNA for the CDR3: TGTGCCAGCAGTGACCGGGGACCCGGGGAGCTGTTTTTT. This codes for CASSDRGPGELFF. The chain has TRBV2 and TRBJ2-2; D possibly matches TRBD1 or TRBD2 (5 bases each). V was trimmed by 3 bases and J by 6 bases, leaving 8 bases between them. The germline V gene encodes CDR1 SNHLY and CDR2 FYNNEI. The CDR3 is 13 residues long.

The genes are TRBV5-1 and TRBJ2-3; 10 nucleotides line up with TRBD2. Trimming removed 0 bases from V and 1 base from J; junction bases left unmatched: 14. Germline assignment: CDR1 SGHRS and CDR2 YFSETQ. The CDR3 spans 20 residues. CDR3 sequence (DNA): TGCGCCAGCAGCTTGGGAGACGATCTCCTTACTAGCGGGGGCACAGATACGCAGTATTTT. This gives the protein CASSLGDDLLTSGGTDTQYF.

CDR3 sequence: CAISDPRRGIQETQYF. Written as DNA, the CDR3 is TGTGCCATCAGTGACCCCCGGAGAGGGATCCAAGAGACCCAGTACTTC. J is TRBJ2-5 and V is TRBV10-3; perhaps TRBD2 as D (5 bases). This CDR3 has 16 amino acids. CDR1 ENHRY and CDR2 SYGVKD come from the germline V gene. Trimming pared 3 bases from V and 1 base from J, leaving 15 bases between.

This rearrangement joins TRBV4-1 to TRBJ2-7; D perhaps matches TRBD1 (6 bases). Germline lookup yields CDR1 MGHRA and CDR2 YSYEKL. This CDR3 region has 16 residues. V was shortened by 1 base and J by 2 bases, with 15 bases between the two germline ends. The CDR3 DNA sequence: TGCGCCAGCAGCCAAGGGTCCAGGGGTGGCACCTACGAGCAGTACTTC. As protein: CASSQGSRGGTYEQYF.

The chain links TRBV5-1 to TRBJ1-1; D remains unclear. CDR1 is SGHRS, CDR2 YFSETQ, per germline. V was cut by 0 bases and J by 7 bases, with 10 bases left in between. The CDR3 loop spans 13 amino acids. CDR3: CASSLGMGNEAFF. The CDR3, as DNA: TGCGCCAGCAGCTTGGGAATGGGGAATGAAGCTTTCTTT.

The CDR3 region is CASRILAGGLTRTDTQYF. Written as DNA, the CDR3 is TGTGCCAGCAGGATACTAGCGGGAGGGCTTACACGCACAGATACGCAGTATTTT. The rearrangement joins TRBV5-6 to TRBJ2-3, with TRBD2 matching 13 bases. Germline V gene data show CDR1 as SGHDT and CDR2 as YYEEEE. This CDR3 region has 18 residues. With V trimmed by 5 bases and J by 1 base, 10 bases remained unmatched.

Comment on this clone: This same CDR3 is encoded by further DNA sequences in the sample. This chain uses TRBV6-5 with TRBJ2-5; weak D call: TRBD2 (7 bases). Trimming pared 0 bases from V and 4 bases from J, leaving 9 bases between. CDR3 length: 14 residues. Germline-derived CDR1 and CDR2 are MNHEY and SVGAGI. CDR3 region: CASSYSGGGETQYF. The CDR3 bases are TGTGCCAGCAGTTACTCGGGAGGGGGAGAGACCCAGTACTTC.

V usage is TRBV18 and J usage is TRBJ2-7; tentatively, D is TRBD2 (5 bases). Germline V gene data show CDR1 as KGHSH and CDR2 as LQKENI. V was cut by 2 bases and J by 3 bases, with 14 bases left in between. The CDR3 has 15 residues. The CDR3 here is CASSPIEGGGYEQYF. CDR3 nucleotide sequence: TGTGCCAGCTCACCAATCGAGGGTGGTGGCTACGAGCAGTACTTC.

The chain combines TRBV27 with TRBJ1-4; 7 positions match TRBD1. The CDR3 runs to 14 residues. Germline CDR1 is MNHEY and CDR2 is SMNVEV (reference sequence). V was clipped by 0 bases and J by 7 bases; unmatched bases: 2. The CDR3 nucleotides read TGTGCCAGCAGTTTATCAGGGGGCGGTGAAAAACTGTTTTTT. It specifies CASSLSGGGEKLFF.

Concerning this clone: A much larger clonotype is one base distant, so this may be a read error. Other DNA sequences of this sample code for an identical CDR3. The chain recombines TRBV7-9 with TRBJ1-1, with D perhaps TRBD1 (6 bases). CDR1 and CDR2 (germline): SEHNR, FQNEAQ (reference sequence). CDR3 length: 14 amino acids. The V end was cut by 1 base, the J end by 1 base, with 7 bases between. CDR3 in amino acids: CASSLGTANTEAFF. In nucleotides, the CDR3 is TGTGCCAGCAGCTTAGGGACAGCGAACACTGAAGCTTTCTTT.

The chain employs TRBV5-1 and TRBJ2-1; 7 positions agree with TRBD1. Germline V gene lookup returns CDR1 SGHRS and CDR2 YFSETQ. V gave up 4 bases and J gave up 3 bases; unmatched junction bases: 7. CDR3 size: 15 residues. The CDR3 sequence is CASSLDRALYNEQFF. The DNA of the CDR3 is TGCGCCAGCAGCCTTGACAGGGCCCTCTACAATGAGCAGTTCTTC.

The chain joins TRBV5-4 to TRBJ1-4, with a tentative D call TRBD1 (6 bases). The germline V gene encodes CDR1 SGHNT and CDR2 YYREEE (reference sequence). The V end lost 3 bases, the J end lost 7 bases, and 10 bases lay between the germline ends. This CDR3 has 13 residues. CDR3: CASSWGAGEKLFF. The CDR3 region has the DNA TGTGCCAGCAGCTGGGGGGCGGGTGAAAAACTGTTTTTT.

This clone showed up just once. The V gene is TRBV11-3, the J gene TRBJ2-3, with a weak D call TRBD2 (7 bases). With 5 bases removed from V and 2 bases from J, the gap between germline ends came to 11 bases. In germline, CDR1 is SGHNT, CDR2 YENEEA. This CDR3 has 14 amino acids. In DNA, the CDR3 is TGTGCCAGCAGCCGACGGGGGGCCACAGATACGCAGTATTTT. Translated: CASSRRGATDTQYF.

This clone was picked up one time. V usage is TRBV15 and J usage is TRBJ2-7, with 8 nucleotides matching TRBD1. Per the germline V gene, CDR1 is LNHNV and CDR2 is YYDKDF (reference sequence). The trim removed 5 bases at V and 5 bases at J, leaving 14 bases unmatched. The CDR3 covers 16 residues. As DNA, the CDR3 is TGTGCCACCAGCCACTTACAGGTGCAGGGGGCCAACGAGCAGTACTTC. It codes for CATSHLQVQGANEQYF.

The rearrangement joins TRBV4-1 to TRBJ1-2, with 8 bases lining up with TRBD1. The V segment lost 2 bases and the J segment 7 bases; nucleotides outside the gene matches: 9. The CDR3 consists of 15 residues. The germline V gene has CDR1 MGHRA and CDR2 YSYEKL. CDR3: CASSQKGQDGRGYTF. CDR3 nucleotide sequence: TGCGCCAGCAGCCAAAAGGGACAGGACGGTCGTGGCTACACCTTC.

A single count supports this clone. The chain combines TRBV7-9 with TRBJ2-1; D call uncertain. Germline V lookup: CDR1 SEHNR, CDR2 FQNEAQ (reference sequence). The V and J ends lost 2 bases and 4 bases respectively, with 9 bases between them. The length of the CDR3 is 14 residues. This chain's CDR3 is CASSLITVYNEQFF. CDR3 nucleotides: TGTGCCAGCAGCTTAATCACGGTTTACAATGAGCAGTTCTTC.

The chain combines TRBV12-2 with TRBJ1-3. TRBV12-2 is deemed a pseudogene. This CDR3 is 12 amino acids long. Written as DNA, the CDR3 is TGTGCAAGTCGCTTAGTCTGGAACACCATATATTTT. Translated: CASRLVWNTIYF.

Remarks on this clone: At one boundary the junction diverges from the germline segment, which might be a read error. The V call is TRBV14, the J call TRBJ1-3; D is unresolved. The CDR3 has 13 residues. CDR1 SGHDN and CDR2 FVKESK come from the germline V gene. CDR3 residues: CASSQELTGRLFF. DNA of the CDR3: TGTGCCAGCAGCCAAGAGTTGACCGGACGGCTTTTTTTT.

V and J are TRBV19 and TRBJ1-5; D is possibly TRBD1 (5 bases). The length of the CDR3 is 19 residues. V lost 5 bases, J lost 0 bases, and 23 bases lay in between. The V gene's germline CDR1 is LNHDA and CDR2 SQIVND (reference sequence). The CDR3 is CASSQYPPLTGYSNQPQHF. The CDR3 DNA sequence: TGTGCCAGTAGTCAGTATCCCCCTTTAACAGGTTATAGCAATCAGCCCCAGCATTTT.

The chain carries TRBV6-6 and TRBJ1-6; D is undetermined. This CDR3 contains 13 residues. Germline-derived CDR1 and CDR2 are MNHNY and SVGAGI (reference sequence). V lost 10 bases, J lost 8 bases, and 15 bases lay in between. CDR3: CATHGGGHSPLHF. CDR3 nucleotides: TGTGCCACCCATGGAGGCGGGCATTCACCCCTCCACTTT.

The chain links TRBV19 to TRBJ1-5; perhaps TRBD1 as D (6 bases). Looked up from germline, CDR1 is LNHDA and CDR2 is SQIVND (reference sequence). The CDR3 length is 15 residues. V lost 4 bases, J lost 2 bases, and 12 bases lay in between. In DNA, the CDR3 is TGTGCCAGTAGTACTACACAGGGACGCAATCAGCCCCAGCATTTT. Protein sequence: CASSTTQGRNQPQHF. The whole variable domain, filled in from reference TRBV19 and TRBJ1-5, reads DGGITQSPKYLFRKEGQNVTLSCEQNLNHDAMYWYRQDPGQGLRLIYYSQIVNDFQKGDIAEGYSVSREKKESFPLTVTSAQKNPTAFYLCASSTTQGRNQPQHFGDGTRLSIL.

The chain recombines TRBV6-5 with TRBJ1-1; D remains ambiguous. Trimming removed 6 bases from V and 2 bases from J, with 16 bases in between. CDR1 and CDR2 (germline): MNHEY, SVGAGI. This CDR3 is built from 15 residues. For the CDR3, the DNA is TGTGCCAGCAGACCCGATGGGGTAGGTAACACTGAAGCTTTCTTT. Protein sequence: CASRPDGVGNTEAFF.

Here the CDR3 DNA reads TGTGCAAGTCGCTTAGGACAGGGACTTATGAACACTGAAGCTTTCTTT. This gives the protein CASRLGQGLMNTEAFF. The V call is TRBV12-2, the J call TRBJ1-1; no DNA check was done on the table's D call, TRBD1. TRBV12-2 is a listed pseudogene. The CDR3 covers 16 residues.

As to this clone: Other DNA variants within this sample encode the same CDR3. V and J are TRBV18 and TRBJ2-5; no reliable D call. Germline lookup yields CDR1 KGHSH and CDR2 LQKENI. This CDR3 is built from 11 residues. Trimming cost V 4 bases and J 2 bases, with 2 bases left between them. The CDR3: CASSLQETQYF. The CDR3 DNA is TGTGCCAGCTCACTGCAAGAGACCCAGTACTTC.

The V call is TRBV15, the J call TRBJ1-1; possibly TRBD1 for D (5 bases). The CDR3 spans 17 residues. V was trimmed by 0 bases and J by 3 bases, leaving 17 bases between them. Germline V lookup: CDR1 LNHNV, CDR2 YYDKDF (reference sequence). CDR3 loop: CATSREVQGLADTEAFF. DNA of the CDR3: TGTGCCACCAGCAGAGAAGTTCAGGGCCTGGCTGACACTGAAGCTTTCTTT.

The chain employs TRBV19 and TRBJ1-5, with D possibly being TRBD1 (5 bases). V shed 5 bases and J shed 3 bases, with 17 bases lying between them. This CDR3 is 16 amino acids long. Per germline, CDR1 LNHDA and CDR2 SQIVND (reference sequence). The CDR3 coding sequence is TGTGCCAGTAGTTTTCCCGGGACGGGAAACAATCAGCCCCAGCATTTT. It translates to CASSFPGTGNNQPQHF.

This clone was seen more than once but under ten times. This sequence joins TRBV6-4 and TRBJ1-2, with D possibly being TRBD1 (6 bases). Germline V gene data show CDR1 as MRHNA and CDR2 as SNTAGT. This CDR3 has 15 residues. The V end lost 7 bases, the J end lost 3 bases, and 18 bases lay between the germline ends. The CDR3 here is CASTAAEQGDYGYTF. In DNA form, the CDR3 reads TGTGCCAGCACTGCCGCCGAACAGGGCGACTATGGCTACACCTTC.

This clone is a singleton in its sample. This chain joins TRBV10-3 and TRBJ2-7; TRBD2 might be the D (6 bases). The germline V gene encodes CDR1 ENHRY and CDR2 SYGVKD. V was pared by 8 bases and J by 3 bases, with 11 bases between. This CDR3 spans 12 amino acids. The CDR3 DNA sequence: TGTGCCATCGCGGAGGGGAGCTACGAGCAGTACTTC. It specifies CAIAEGSYEQYF.

V gene TRBV5-6 combines with J gene TRBJ1-2, with TRBD1 matching over 7 bases. This CDR3 has 15 residues. Trimming took 2 bases from V and 0 from J; bases not matched to a gene: 4. Germline values: CDR1 SGHDT, CDR2 YYEEEE. CDR3 sequence (DNA): TGTGCCAGCAGCTTCCGGGACAGCGCTAACTATGGCTACACCTTC. It specifies CASSFRDSANYGYTF.

The chain uses TRBV28 and TRBJ2-1; TRBD2 matches 7 bases. CDR1 is MDHEN and CDR2 is SYDVKM in the germline V gene. The CDR3 runs 14 residues. With 8 bases clipped from V and 9 bases from J, the junction kept 13 bases outside the gene matches. The CDR3 bases are TGTGCCAGCTGTGTTAGCGGGCCCGAGAGTGAGCAGTTCTTC. This codes for CASCVSGPESEQFF.

This clone has only a few counts. This sequence joins TRBV5-1 and TRBJ2-2, with D possibly being TRBD1 or TRBD2 (6 bases each). Looked up from germline, CDR1 is SGHRS and CDR2 is YFSETQ. Deletions cut 4 bases from V and 1 base from J, with 8 bases between. CDR3 length: 14 residues. The CDR3 sequence: CASSAGQNTGELFF. CDR3 nucleotides: TGCGCCAGCAGCGCGGGACAGAACACCGGGGAGCTGTTTTTT.